The T cell receptor beta chain described here comes from a study of T cell responses to AZD1222 COVID-19 vaccine (dated by TCRdb to 2020 to 2022). Notes on the research overall: A total of 233 trial participants underwent TCR sequencing, of whom about 200 had received two doses of AZD1222 and approximately 25 had received two doses of the MenACWY control vaccine. Trial participants were enrolled by age into subgroups of 18-55, 56-69 and 70-plus years, and around 150, 29 and 61 TCR-sequenced participants, respectively, were included in these subgroups.

The CDR3 regions of human TCRbeta chains were analyzed by immunosequencing. The source study handled its data this way. Repertoire TCRs were checked for matches against a reference library of SARS-CoV-2-specific TCRs that had been generated using the MIRA antigen-specificity platform. Breadth meant the fraction of unique TCRs that were SARS-CoV-2-associated, whereas depth meant the fraction of total T cells that were SARS-CoV-2-associated. Each spike-specific TCR was assigned to its reactive spike region and to a CD4 or CD8 class using the MIRA data. Log10-transformed breadth and depth values were compared by one-way ANOVA with Sidak's multiple comparisons tests. Imported from immuneACCESS, the table was reduced by TCRdb to in-frame sequences with V and J called. These copies leave out some clones; in studies compared against another copy, an unresolved V gene accounts for under half, and the cause of the remainder is not known. That table supplies the V and J calls and clone size; D and trimming were determined from the DNA. This sample lists about 150,000 clones; about 86% were detected once. Jointly, the top ten make up roughly 5% of the sample.

Of note for this clone: No cognate antigen has been identified for it. No base qualities exist here, and no much larger clone lies one base off it.

Reading the label with the study, this specimen's time point is: baseline before first vaccination. The treatment or condition label here, explained by the study, means: meningococcal conjugate vaccine given as trial control. Vaccinee samples were obtained from the UK trials COV001 and COV002, which included a single-blind randomized controlled phase 2/3 trial of AZD1222 (ChAdOx1 nCoV-19) in healthy adults. For TCRbeta chain sequencing, PBMC samples were collected from trial participants at day 0 and at day 28 after the second dose. Counted from cysteine to phenylalanine, this CDR3 has 15 amino acids. CDR3 DNA is the only sequence kept; it has 45 bases, read in frame from the first base. V lost 5 bases and J lost 0 bases; the stretch between them is 11 bases long. In the germline V gene (reference sequence), CDR1 corresponds to LNHDA and CDR2 to SQIVND. Points the paper makes about the study in general: A significant rise in spike-specific TCR breadth and depth was observed after two AZD1222 doses relative to day 0 and relative to MenACWY recipients. In the small 56-69-year group, the increase in depth fell short of significance, most likely because of low power. The vaccine-associated CD4 TCRs covered the entire spike protein, and the dominant responses fell in regions 160-218 and 743-854. Reportedly, almost half of the unique spike-specific TCRs recognized epitopes lying outside the regions that are mutated in the B.1.351 and B.1.1.7 variants. No day 14 peak-response samples were available, so repertoires were characterized only after the peak T cell response. Conclusions about previously exposed vaccinees are limited because only a handful of AZD1222 recipients were SARS-CoV-2 seropositive at baseline. Participants were mostly white British and included more females than males, and it was suggested by the authors that clonal diversity may have been underestimated.

This TCR was sampled from an adult in good health. The chain employs TRBV19 and TRBJ2-1, with no confident D gene call. Source: peripheral blood, taken on day 0 of MenACWY control vaccination. CDR3 region: CASSLRSDSYNEQFF. The DNA sequence follows: TGTGCCAGTAGTCTCAGGTCAGACTCCTACAATGAGCAGTTCTTC.